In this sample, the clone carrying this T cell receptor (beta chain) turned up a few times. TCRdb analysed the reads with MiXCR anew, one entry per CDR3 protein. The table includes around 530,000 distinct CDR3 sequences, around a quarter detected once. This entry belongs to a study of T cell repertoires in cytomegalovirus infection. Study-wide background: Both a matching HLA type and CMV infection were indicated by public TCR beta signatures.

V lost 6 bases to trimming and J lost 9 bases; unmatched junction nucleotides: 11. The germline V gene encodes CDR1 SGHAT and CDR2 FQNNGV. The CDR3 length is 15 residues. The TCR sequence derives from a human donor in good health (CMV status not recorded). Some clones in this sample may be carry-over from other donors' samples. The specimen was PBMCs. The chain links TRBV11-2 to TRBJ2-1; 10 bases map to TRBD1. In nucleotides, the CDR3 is TGTGCCAGCAGTCCTCAGGACTGGGACAGGGGTGAGCAGTTCTTC. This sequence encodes CASSPQDWDRGEQFF.